These 13 T cell receptor beta chains were all obtained from the same sample, sequenced in a study of breast tumors, draining lymph nodes, adjacent tissues listed by TCRdb under 2016. Libraries were constructed by multiplex PCR. TCRdb records Illumina HiSeq 2000 as the sequencer. The raw public data were reprocessed by TCRdb itself: fastp quality trimming at Q25, MiXCR clonotype calling, in-frame beta chains only. Duplicate CDR3 protein sequences are folded into a single record with the most common DNA and genes. Here the sample has approximately 130,000 distinct CDR3 sequences; around 20% occur a single time. Of the sample, over 2% is held by the ten largest clones. The axillary draining lymph nodes of breast cancer patients were the source of the lymph node samples. The specimen was axillary lymph node tissue. These receptors came from a female donor with breast cancer. Some clones in this sample may be carry-over from other donors' samples.

This clonotype has at least ten counts. This chain links TRBV7-2 with TRBJ2-5; a weak D match, TRBD2 (6 bases). This CDR3 is built from 13 residues. V lost 5 bases and J 3 bases, leaving 10 bases between the germline ends. From germline, CDR1 is SGHTA and CDR2 FQGNSA. CDR3 DNA sequence: TGTGCCAGCAGCGGGGACTCCAAAGAGACCCAGTACTTC. Translating it yields CASSGDSKETQYF.

This clonotype was counted at least ten times. The junction and the germline gene differ at one end; a read error may be behind it. The chain employs TRBV5-1 and TRBJ2-7; weak D call: TRBD2 (5 bases). CDR1 and CDR2 (germline): SGHRS, YFSETQ. This CDR3 region has 13 residues. CDR3 amino acids: CASSLGLDYEQYF. DNA for the CDR3: TGTGCCAGCAGTCTCGGACTGGACTACGAGCAGTACTTC.

Of note for this clonotype: Being one base from a much bigger clone, this may be a read error. The chain employs TRBV19 and TRBJ1-2, with 9 nucleotides matching TRBD1. Germline V gene lookup returns CDR1 LNHDA and CDR2 SQIVND (reference sequence). This CDR3 is built from 13 residues. The CDR3 region has the DNA TGTGCCAGTAGCAGGACAGGGGACTATGGCTACGCCTTC. This codes for CASSRTGDYGYAF.

The sample holds many counts of this clonotype. V is TRBV6-1 and J is TRBJ1-6; tentative D call: TRBD1 (5 bases). Germline V gives CDR1 MNHNS, CDR2 SASEGT. The CDR3 sequence is 16 residues long. With 3 bases removed from V and 9 bases from J, the gap between germline ends came to 18 bases. The CDR3 DNA reads TGTGCCAGCAGTGAGGGTCAACCAGGGTGGAGTTCACCCCTCCACTTT. Translating gives CASSEGQPGWSSPLHF.

This clonotype was observed many times. This chain uses TRBV5-1 with TRBJ2-5, with 8 bases that match TRBD1. The junction had 7 bases not matched to a gene; V was cut back by 4 bases and J by 2 bases. Germline V gives CDR1 SGHRS, CDR2 YFSETQ. The CDR3 is 15 residues long. The CDR3 here is CASSRTGTTQETQYF. The DNA for the CDR3 is TGCGCCAGCAGCCGGACAGGGACCACACAAGAGACCCAGTACTTC.

This clonotype turned up a few times. V and J are TRBV5-4 and TRBJ2-1; 8 bases map to TRBD2. V gave up 4 bases and J gave up 0 bases; unmatched junction bases: 9. The CDR3 spans 17 residues. Germline CDR1 SGHNT, CDR2 YYREEE (reference sequence). CDR3: CASSPTSVWSSYNEQFF. DNA of the CDR3: TGTGCCAGCAGCCCGACTAGCGTTTGGAGCTCCTACAATGAGCAGTTCTTC.

This clonotype was seen repeatedly, ten times or more. The V gene is TRBV5-8, the J gene TRBJ2-5; maybe TRBD2 (6 bases). The germline V and J ends were trimmed by 2 bases and 5 bases, with 16 bases remaining between them. The germline V gene encodes CDR1 SGHTS and CDR2 YDEGEE. CDR3 length: 15 residues. CDR3: CASSLGSEGGETQYF. CDR3 in DNA: TGTGCCAGCAGCTTAGGATCGGAGGGCGGGGAGACCCAGTACTTC.

This clonotype has just a few counts. Just one base apart from a much larger clone, this may be a read error. The V and J genes are TRBV7-9 and TRBJ1-3; TRBD1 matches at 9 bases. The CDR3 covers 15 residues. Germline CDR1 and CDR2: SEHNR and FQNEAQ (reference sequence). Written as DNA, the CDR3 is TGTGCCAGCAGCTCAGACAGGGGGGAAGGAAGCACCATATATTTT. Translation: CASSSDRGEGSTIYF.

This clonotype occurred many times. The chain uses TRBV15 and TRBJ2-3, with 7 positions matching TRBD2. The junction had 10 bases not matched to a gene; V was cut back by 0 bases and J by 4 bases. The CDR3 is 17 residues long. Germline V gene sequence: CDR1 LNHNV, CDR2 YYDKDF (reference sequence). The CDR3 region is CATSREGLRELSDTQYF. In nucleotides, the CDR3 is TGTGCCACCAGCAGAGAAGGTCTGCGGGAGTTATCAGATACGCAGTATTTT.

At least ten counts were recorded for this clonotype. The chain has TRBV20-1 and TRBJ2-7; 7 positions agree with TRBD1. J was trimmed by 3 bases and V by 6 bases; bases with no gene match: 5. Germline CDR1 is DFQATT and CDR2 is SNEGSKA (reference sequence). CDR3 size: 12 residues. DNA for the CDR3: TGCAGTGCCCGACAGGGCCACTACGAGCAGTACTTC. Translation gives CSARQGHYEQYF.

This clonotype has a count of ten or more. The chain is built from TRBV20-1 and TRBJ2-2; D might be TRBD1 or TRBD2, each matching 5 bases. V was shortened by 4 bases and J by 7 bases, with 16 bases between the two germline ends. The CDR3 is 14 residues long. The V gene's germline CDR1 is DFQATT and CDR2 SNEGSKA (reference sequence). The CDR3: CSAKGPTGGGELFF. For the CDR3, the DNA is TGCAGTGCTAAAGGACCCACAGGAGGCGGGGAGCTGTTTTTT.

This clonotype is labeled medium-sized. The genes are TRBV12-3 or TRBV12-4 and TRBJ2-7; D could derive from TRBD1 or TRBD2 (5 bases each). Between the trimmed V and J ends, which lost 5 bases and 2 bases, there was a span of 13 bases. The CDR3 runs 14 residues. The CDR3 is CASSPGTGTYEQYF. The CDR3 region has the DNA TGTGCCAGCAGTCCCGGGACGGGGACCTACGAGCAGTACTTC.

This clonotype was recorded many times. The genes are TRBV6-6 and TRBJ1-2; 9 nucleotides agree with TRBD1. The germline V gene encodes CDR1 MNHNY and CDR2 SVGAGI (reference sequence). The ends lost 6 bases at V and 3 bases at J; junction bases unmatched: 5. The CDR3 loop spans 14 amino acids. Here the CDR3 reads CASRPGQGYYGYTF. The CDR3 DNA is TGTGCCAGCAGGCCAGGACAGGGGTACTATGGCTACACCTTC.